Below, 11 T cell receptor beta chains from the same sample are listed, as sequenced in a study of OX40 agonist ivuxolimab in advanced cancers. Data came from immunoSEQ multiplex PCR; TCRdb stores just in-frame clones and leaves some out. The table records about 57,000 clones, about 83% of them present only once. The input for sequencing was CD4+ or CD8+ T cells sorted from blood, taken in a trial of the OX40 agonist ivuxolimab. These receptors were collected from an adult with an advanced solid tumor such as melanoma, head and neck, liver or kidney cancer.

The chain employs TRBV6-1 and TRBJ2-7; 8 nucleotides match TRBD1. V shed 2 bases, J shed 7 bases, and the junction held 10 bases outside the gene matches. Germline CDR1 reads MNHNS; CDR2 reads SASEGT. The CDR3 covers 15 residues. CDR3 nucleotides: TGTGCCAGCAGTGAATTTGACAGGGGCGCCCCTGAGCAGTACTTC. It specifies CASSEFDRGAPEQYF.

V gene TRBV7-2 combines with J gene TRBJ1-5; unclear D gene. Germline CDR1 and CDR2: SGHTA and FQGNSA. The CDR3 length is 14 residues. The ends were cut back, 3 bases at V and 2 bases at J, with 8 bases in the middle. The CDR3 is CASSFREGNQPQHF. In DNA form, the CDR3 reads TGTGCCAGCAGCTTCCGGGAAGGCAATCAGCCCCAGCATTTT.

This sequence joins TRBV28 and TRBJ1-2; 11 bases match TRBD1. The germline V gene encodes CDR1 MDHEN and CDR2 SYDVKM. The CDR3 extends over 15 amino acids. Trimming at V came to 1 base and at J to 6 bases, leaving 4 bases not matched to a gene. The DNA for the CDR3 is TGTGCCAGCAGTTTATCGGACAGGGGGCTGGATGGCTACACCTTC. Translating it yields CASSLSDRGLDGYTF.

This chain joins TRBV7-2 and TRBJ2-5, with D possibly being TRBD2 (5 bases). V was pared by 5 bases and J by 2 bases, with 9 bases between. The CDR3 has 13 residues. Germline values: CDR1 SGHTA, CDR2 FQGNSA. The DNA of the CDR3 is TGTGCCAGCAGCCGGACTTCTCAAGAGACCCAGTACTTC. Encoded protein: CASSRTSQETQYF.

This clone has just one count. The rearrangement joins TRBV5-4 to TRBJ2-7; a weak D match, TRBD1 (5 bases). This CDR3 is built from 13 residues. Trimming took 5 bases from V and 6 from J, leaving 15 bases between them. Germline-derived CDR1 and CDR2 are SGHNT and YYREEE (reference sequence). In DNA form, the CDR3 reads TGTGCCAGCAGTCCCGGCAGGGTGGCCGAGCAGTACTTC. Translation: CASSPGRVAEQYF.

The chain combines TRBV9 with TRBJ1-5; D gene uncertain. Trimming shortened V by 0 bases and J by 5 bases, and 9 bases separated the two germline ends. Germline lookup yields CDR1 SGDLS and CDR2 YYNGEE. The CDR3 extends over 14 amino acids. The CDR3 sequence is CASSVDHRDQPQHF. Written as DNA, the CDR3 is TGTGCCAGCAGCGTAGACCACCGGGATCAGCCCCAGCATTTT.

The genes are TRBV15 and TRBJ2-1; 7 nucleotides match TRBD1. The CDR3 covers 15 residues. V trimming: 1 base; J trimming: 6 bases; junction bases outside the gene matches: 6. Germline V gene sequence: CDR1 LNHNV, CDR2 YYDKDF (reference sequence). CDR3 nucleotide sequence: TGTGCCACCAGCAGAGGGCAGGGGGTGCGCAATGAGCAGTTCTTC. Translating gives CATSRGQGVRNEQFF.

V is TRBV18 and J is TRBJ2-7; the D gene could be TRBD1 or TRBD2 (6 bases each). CDR1 is KGHSH and CDR2 is LQKENI in the germline V gene. The CDR3 is 15 residues long. V lost 1 base, J lost 0 bases, and 10 bases lay in between. CDR3 bases: TGTGCCAGCTCACCACAGGGGGGTAGCTCCTACGAGCAGTACTTC. The encoded protein is CASSPQGGSSYEQYF.

V and J are TRBV5-4 and TRBJ1-4; unclear D gene. The CDR3 loop spans 15 amino acids. Trimming removed 5 bases at V and 3 bases at J, with 14 bases between. From germline, CDR1 is SGHNT and CDR2 YYREEE (reference sequence). The CDR3 sequence is CASRGGREANEKLFF. CDR3 bases: TGTGCCAGCAGAGGCGGCCGGGAAGCTAATGAAAAACTGTTTTTT. The full variable domain, with the rest looked up from reference TRBV5-4 and TRBJ1-4, is ETGVTQSPTHLIKTRGQQVTLRCSSQSGHNTVSWYQQALGQGPQFIFQYYREEENGRGNFPPRFSGLQFPNYSSELNVNALELDDSALYLCASRGGREANEKLFFGSGTQLSVL.

The rearrangement links TRBV21-1 to TRBJ1-6. TRBV21-1 is annotated as a pseudogene. The CDR3 loop spans 15 amino acids. The CDR3 protein is CASGHSGSYNSPLHF. The DNA of the CDR3 is TGTGCCAGCGGCCATTCGGGCTCCTATAATTCACCCCTCCACTTT.

CDR3 sequence reads: CASSPHLSGGLGTEAFF. The DNA of the CDR3 is TGTGCCAGTAGTCCTCACCTCTCTGGCGGGTTGGGGACTGAAGCTTTCTTT. The chain is built from TRBV19 and TRBJ1-1; no firm D call. The CDR3 totals 17 residues. Trimming took off 5 bases at V and 5 bases at J, with 24 bases between the two ends. CDR1 is LNHDA, CDR2 SQIVND, per germline (reference sequence).